This TCR beta chain was identified in a study of T-cell reconstitution after alpha-beta-depleted transplantation in children (dated by TCRdb to the mid-2010s). Study-level background: Using TCR repertoire profiling, the study quantitatively followed how T-cell immune reconstitution unfolded in children after TCRalphabeta/CD19-depleted allogeneic hematopoietic cell transplantation.

This specimen's treatment or condition label, interpreted: allogeneic hematopoietic cell transplantation with graft depleted of TCRalphabeta T cells and CD19 B cells. The transplant recipients were children given TCRalphabeta/CD19-depleted allogeneic hematopoietic cell grafts. CDR1 and CDR2 were assigned from the germline V gene as SGDLS and YYNGEE. V is pared back by 0 bases and J by 7 bases, with 13 bases lying between the germline termini. The CDR3 spans 14 residues, from the cysteine through the phenylalanine. The CDR3 DNA has 42 bases and is translated from base 1. The library was made by PCR. The sequencing machine was an Illumina HiSeq 2500. TCR libraries were prepared with molecular barcoding, using unique molecular identifiers to normalize TCRbeta repertoire quantification. TCRdb trimmed the raw reads at Q25, called clones with MiXCR and kept productive beta chains. Rows with one shared CDR3 protein collapse into an entry with the most common genes and DNA. Across this sample there are under 300,000 distinct CDR3 sequences, with 11% seen only once. 20% to 25% of the sample is held by the ten biggest clonotypes.

What the study reported, not specific to this receptor: Over the following months the frequencies of hyperexpanded clones went down, and after one year T-cell counts and TCRbeta diversity were mostly credited to newly produced T cells. The apparently early recovery of alphabetaT-cell counts about two months after transplant reportedly depended on only several hundred rapidly expanded clones that came from non-depleted graft cells. The high TCRbeta diversity at day 60 in some patients was ascribed to recipient T cells and intrathymic progenitors that had survived conditioning.

This clonotype was counted ten times or more. The antigen this receptor binds is unknown. No base quality values were provided; no much bigger clone lies one nucleotide off. The TCR was taken from a male patient between 2 and 15 years old who had a stem cell transplant for chronic granulomatous disease, so the T cells may come from the graft donor. The material sequenced was peripheral blood, taken 180 days after TCRalphabeta/CD19-depleted stem cell transplant. The sequence joins TRBV9 to TRBJ1-2; perhaps TRBD1 is the D gene, with 6 bases matching. CDR3 sequence: CASSVGQGQFGYTF. The nucleotide sequence reads TGTGCCAGCAGCGTAGGGCAGGGGCAATTTGGCTACACCTTC.